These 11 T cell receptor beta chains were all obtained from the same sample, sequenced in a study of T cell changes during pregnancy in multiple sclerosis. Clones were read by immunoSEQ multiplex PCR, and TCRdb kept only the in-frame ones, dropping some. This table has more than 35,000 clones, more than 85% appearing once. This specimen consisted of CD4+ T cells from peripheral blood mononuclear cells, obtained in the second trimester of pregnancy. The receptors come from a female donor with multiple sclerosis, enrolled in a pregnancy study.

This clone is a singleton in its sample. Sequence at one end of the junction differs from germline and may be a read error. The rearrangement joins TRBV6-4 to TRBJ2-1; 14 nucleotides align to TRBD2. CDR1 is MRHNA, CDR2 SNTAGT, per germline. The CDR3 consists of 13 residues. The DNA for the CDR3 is TGTGCCAGCAGTGCGACTAGCGGGAGGGCATTGGTCTTC. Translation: CASSATSGRALVF.

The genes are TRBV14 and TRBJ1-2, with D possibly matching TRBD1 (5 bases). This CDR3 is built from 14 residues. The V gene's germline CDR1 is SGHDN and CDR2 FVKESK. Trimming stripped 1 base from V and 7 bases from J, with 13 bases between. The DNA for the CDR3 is TGTGCCAGCAGCCAAGTGGGAGGGGACTTTGGCTACACCTTC. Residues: CASSQVGGDFGYTF.

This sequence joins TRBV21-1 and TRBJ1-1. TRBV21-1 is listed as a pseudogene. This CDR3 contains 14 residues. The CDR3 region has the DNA TGTGCCAGCAGCCCAATGGAGGGCAACACTGAAGCTTTCTTT. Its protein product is CASSPMEGNTEAFF.

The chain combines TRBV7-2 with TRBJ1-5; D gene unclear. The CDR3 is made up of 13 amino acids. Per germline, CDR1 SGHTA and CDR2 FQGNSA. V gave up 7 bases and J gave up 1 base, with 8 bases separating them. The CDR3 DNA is TGTGCCAGCACCCTTTCGAGCAATCAGCCCCAGCATTTT. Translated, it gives CASTLSSNQPQHF.

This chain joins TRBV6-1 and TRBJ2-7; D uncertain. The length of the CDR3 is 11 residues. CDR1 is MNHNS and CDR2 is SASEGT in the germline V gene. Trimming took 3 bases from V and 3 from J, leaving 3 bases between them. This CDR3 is CASSDGYEQYF. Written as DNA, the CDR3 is TGTGCCAGCAGTGACGGCTACGAGCAGTACTTC.

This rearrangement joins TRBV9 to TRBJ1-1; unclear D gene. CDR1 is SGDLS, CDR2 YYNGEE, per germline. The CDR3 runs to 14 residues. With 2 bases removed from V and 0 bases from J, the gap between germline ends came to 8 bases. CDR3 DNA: TGTGCCAGCAGCGTGCGGTCAGTGAACACTGAAGCTTTCTTT. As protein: CASSVRSVNTEAFF.

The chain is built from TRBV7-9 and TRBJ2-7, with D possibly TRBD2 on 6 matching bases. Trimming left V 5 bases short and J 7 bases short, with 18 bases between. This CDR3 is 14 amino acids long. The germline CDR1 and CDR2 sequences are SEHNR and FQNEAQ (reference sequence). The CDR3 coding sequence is TGTGCCAGCAGCACCTACGGGACTCGCCAGGAGCAGTACTTC. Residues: CASSTYGTRQEQYF.

The DNA of the CDR3 is TGTGCCAGCAGTTACTCGAGGTACAGCGGTTACGAGCAGTACTTC. It translates to CASSYSRYSGYEQYF. The chain has TRBV6-5 and TRBJ2-7; D possibly corresponds to TRBD2 (5 bases). Germline-derived CDR1 and CDR2 are MNHEY and SVGAGI. The CDR3 runs to 15 residues. Trimming took off 0 bases at V and 4 bases at J, with 13 bases between the two ends.

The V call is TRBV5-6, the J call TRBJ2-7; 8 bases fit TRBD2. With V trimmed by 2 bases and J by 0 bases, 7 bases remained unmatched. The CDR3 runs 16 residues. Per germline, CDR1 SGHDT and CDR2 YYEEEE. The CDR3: CASSFFSSGLSYEQYF. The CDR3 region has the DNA TGTGCCAGCAGCTTCTTCTCTAGCGGGCTCTCCTACGAGCAGTACTTC. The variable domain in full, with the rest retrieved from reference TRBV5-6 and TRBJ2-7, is DAGVTQSPTHLIKTRGQQVTLRCSPKSGHDTVSWYQQALGQGPQFIFQYYEEEERQRGNFPDRFSGHQFPNYSSELNVNALLLGDSALYLCASSFFSSGLSYEQYFGPGTRLTVT.

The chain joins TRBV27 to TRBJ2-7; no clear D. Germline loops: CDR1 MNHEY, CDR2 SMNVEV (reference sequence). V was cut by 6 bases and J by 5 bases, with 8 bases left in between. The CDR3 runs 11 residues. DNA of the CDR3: TGTGCCAGCAGAAGAGTCAACGAGCAGTACTTC. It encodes CASRRVNEQYF.

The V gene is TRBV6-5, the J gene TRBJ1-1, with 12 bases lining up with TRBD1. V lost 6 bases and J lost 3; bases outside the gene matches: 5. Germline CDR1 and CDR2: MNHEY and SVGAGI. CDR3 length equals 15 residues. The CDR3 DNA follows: TGTGCCAGCAGGGGACAGGGGGCTGGGGACACTGAAGCTTTCTTT. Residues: CASRGQGAGDTEAFF.